These T cell receptor beta chains were read from a single sample in a study of OX40 agonist ivuxolimab in advanced cancers. This table comes from immunoSEQ multiplex PCR, and its TCRdb copy is limited to in-frame clones, with some not included. Of roughly 89,000 clones listed, about 86% are singletons. The sequenced sample was CD4+ or CD8+ T cells sorted from blood, obtained in a trial of the OX40 agonist ivuxolimab. The receptors here all came from an adult with an advanced solid tumor such as melanoma, head and neck, liver or kidney cancer. CDR3s include the opening cysteine and the closing phenylalanine or tryptophan. Each record gives: D gene, clone size, V gene, J gene, CDR3 DNA, CDR3 protein. The D gene is left open where the match is weak. Where a row states a size, it is once, few, many or the class of an expanded clone; other rows omit it.

.,.,TRBV10-3,TRBJ2-1,TGTGCCATCAGTGAGCGGGGTGGGCAGTTCTTC,CAISERGGQFF
.,.,TRBV5-1,TRBJ1-1,TGCGCCAGCAGGGGTTTCGGGGTAGGGAACACTGAAGCTTTCTTT,CASRGFGVGNTEAFF
.,.,TRBV6-5,TRBJ2-1,TGTGCCAGCAGTTACGGGCTTACCGCCTACAATGAGCAGTTCTTC,CASSYGLTAYNEQFF
TRBD1,once,TRBV10-1,TRBJ2-3,TGCGCCATCCTCCGGGACAGGGAATCAGATACGCAGTATTTT,CAILRDRESDTQYF
.,.,TRBV27,TRBJ2-7,TGTGCCAGCAGCTCCAATAGCGGCTTTACCTACGAGCAGTACTTC,CASSSNSGFTYEQYF
TRBD1,.,TRBV11-2,TRBJ2-7,TGTGCCAGCAGCTTAGGGAATTCCCCGGGACAGGGGTCGCAGTACTTC,CASSLGNSPGQGSQYF
.,.,TRBV19,TRBJ1-1,TGTGCCAGTAGTATGCCAGGGACCATGACCACTGAAGCTTTCTTT,CASSMPGTMTTEAFF
TRBD1,.,TRBV19,TRBJ1-3,TGTGCCAGTAGTATCCGGGACAGGGGAAACACCATATATTTT,CASSIRDRGNTIYF
.,.,TRBV5-1,TRBJ1-2,TGCGCCAGCAGCTTGGATGTGGGTGTCAACTATGGCTACACCTTC,CASSLDVGVNYGYTF
TRBD1,.,TRBV4-2,TRBJ1-2,TGTGCCAGCAGCTTATCTCGTCAAACCGGGACAGGGCTCTATGGCTACACCTTC,CASSLSRQTGTGLYGYTF
.,.,TRBV9,TRBJ2-3,TGTGCCAGCAGCGTAGAGGTGGGACACCTCACAGATACGCAGTATTTT,CASSVEVGHLTDTQYF
.,.,TRBV19,TRBJ1-1,TGTGCCAGTAGCCCCCAGGGGATTTCGAACACTGAAGCTTTCTTT,CASSPQGISNTEAFF
TRBD1,.,TRBV9,TRBJ2-3,TGTGCCAGCAGCGGCCCGGACAGGGTAGATACGCAGTATTTT,CASSGPDRVDTQYF
.,.,TRBV6-5,TRBJ1-4,TGTGCCAGCATCGGGAATGAAAAACTGTTTTTT,CASIGNEKLFF
.,few,TRBV7-9,TRBJ1-2,TGTGCCAGCAGCTTAAACAGGGATGGCTACACCTTC,CASSLNRDGYTF
.,.,TRBV29-1,TRBJ2-3,TGCAGCGTTGAGAGCCCAAGCACAGATACGCAGTATTTT,CSVESPSTDTQYF
TRBD2,.,TRBV9,TRBJ2-7,TGTGCCAGCAGCGTAGACTTGGCTAGCGGGGGCAACGAGCAGTACTTC,CASSVDLASGGNEQYF
TRBD1,.,TRBV11-1,TRBJ2-7,TGTGCCAGCAGCTTCGACAGGGGGTACGAGCAGTACTTC,CASSFDRGYEQYF
TRBD1,.,TRBV9,TRBJ1-5,TGTGCCAGCAGCCCCGGACAGGGTAGCAATCAGCCCCAGCATTTT,CASSPGQGSNQPQHF
TRBD1,.,TRBV6-7,TRBJ2-7,TGTGCCAGCAGTTACACCCCGGGACAGGGGTTCCACTACGAGCAGTACTTC,CASSYTPGQGFHYEQYF
TRBD1,.,TRBV7-2,TRBJ1-1,TGTGCCAGCAGCTTAAAAAGGACAGGCCGGGGAGCTGAAGCTTTCTTT,CASSLKRTGRGAEAFF
TRBD1,.,TRBV30,TRBJ1-5,TGTGCCTGGAGTCGAGGGACAGACAATCAGCCCCAGCATTTT,CAWSRGTDNQPQHF
.,.,TRBV30,TRBJ2-5,TGTGCCTGGAGCCCTGGGGAGACCCAGTACTTC,CAWSPGETQYF
.,few,TRBV4-2,TRBJ2-7,TGTGCCAGCAGCCAAGATCGCGGGACAGAACCAGACTTC,CASSQDRGTEPDF
.,.,TRBV6-6,TRBJ1-5,TGTGCCAGCAGTCGACAGGATAGCAATCAGCCCCAGCATTTT,CASSRQDSNQPQHF
.,.,TRBV6-5,TRBJ1-1,TGTGCCAGCAGTTACTCGAACCGGGGCTTGAACACTGAAGCTTTCTTT,CASSYSNRGLNTEAFF
TRBD2,few,TRBV6-1,TRBJ2-7,TGTGCCAGCAGTGAGACCGGGACTAGGCGCAAGCAGTACTTC,CASSETGTRRKQYF
.,.,TRBV7-8,TRBJ1-2,TGTGCCAGCAGCTTAGGGACCTATGGCTACACCTTC,CASSLGTYGYTF
.,.,TRBV2,TRBJ1-2,TGTGCCAGCAGCTCTCCCGAAGAGGGCTTTAACTATGGCTACACCTTC,CASSSPEEGFNYGYTF
.,.,TRBV19,TRBJ1-2,TGTGCCAGTAGTATAGGTGCGGGACACAACTATGGCTACACCTTC,CASSIGAGHNYGYTF
.,.,TRBV7-9,TRBJ1-2,TGTGCCAGCAGCTTATCGGTGACGTTTGACGTCTTATTGAGCGGCTACACCTTC,CASSLSVTFDVLLSGYTF
.,.,TRBV2,TRBJ2-2,TGTGCCAGCAGCAAACAGAACACCGGGGAGCTGTTTTTT,CASSKQNTGELFF
.,.,TRBV29-1,TRBJ2-7,TGCAGCGTTTCCCAGAACAGGGCTGCCGACGAGCAGTACTTC,CSVSQNRAADEQYF
TRBD1,.,TRBV19,TRBJ1-5,TGTGCCAGTAGGCCGACAGGGCTTCCTCAGCCCCAGCATTTT,CASRPTGLPQPQHF
TRBD2,.,TRBV7-9,TRBJ2-7,TGTGCCAGCAGCTTAGCTAGCGGGGGGGCTTACGAGCAGTACTTC,CASSLASGGAYEQYF
TRBD2,.,TRBV11-2,TRBJ2-7,TGTGCCAGCAGCAAAAGACTAGCGGGGCCCTACGAGCAGTACTTC,CASSKRLAGPYEQYF
TRBD2,.,TRBV6-5,TRBJ2-2,TGTGCCATCCAGCGGGAGGTGAACACCGGGGAGCTGTTTTTT,CAIQREVNTGELFF